This TCR beta chain originates from a study of CD8+CD57+ T cells in acquired aplastic anemia. Overall study: On average, sorted CD4+ and CD8+ cells gave approximately 3.5 ug of DNA.

The V and J ends lost 4 bases and 7 bases, in that order; junction bases with no gene match: 10. Germline CDR1 reads PRHDT; CDR2 reads FYEKMQ (reference sequence). The CDR3 consists of 15 residues. TCR beta VDJ and CDR3 profiles were obtained from a genomic DNA template. In TCRdb, the reads were re-called with MiXCR into one record per CDR3 protein. The table includes approximately 260,000 distinct CDR3 sequences, roughly 80% detected once. The authors sequenced patients whose flow cytometry had shown CD8+CD57+ cell expansion. Material: sorted CD4+, CD8+, or CD8+CD57+ T cells (not recorded which) from PBMCs. The receptor was isolated from a human donor with aplastic anemia. This rearrangement joins TRBV13 to TRBJ1-2; 9 bases agree with TRBD1. As DNA, the CDR3 is TGTGCCAGCAGCTCACGGGACAGGGACTTCTCTGGCTACACCTTC. Amino acid sequence: CASSSRDRDFSGYTF.